These 6 T cell receptor beta chains share one sample of origin, sequenced in a study of identical twins. A single record per CDR3 protein comes from TCRdb applying MiXCR to the 5' RACE reads. The sample yields some 1,600,000 distinct CDR3 sequences, roughly 35% seen once. The sample was cord blood. These TCRs come from a newborn girl in good health.

This clonotype showed up just a few times. This chain connects TRBV12-3 or TRBV12-4 to TRBJ2-7; a weak D match, TRBD1 (6 bases). This CDR3 region has 13 residues. V was pared by 7 bases and J by 9 bases, with 19 bases between. The CDR3 DNA is TGTGCCAGCACCCATCAACAGGGACGGGGGCAGTACTTC. It translates to CASTHQQGRGQYF.

In its sample, this clonotype was seen a few times. The chain couples TRBV20-1 to TRBJ2-7, with D unresolved. Germline CDR1 reads DFQATT; CDR2 reads SNEGSKA (reference sequence). This CDR3 is built from 13 residues. V dropped 0 bases and J dropped 4 bases, with 10 bases sitting between them. In nucleotides, the CDR3 is TGCAGTGCTAGAGACCCGCGGCAATACGAGCAGTACTTC. The encoded protein is CSARDPRQYEQYF.

The chain is built from TRBV20-1 and TRBJ2-7; tentatively, D is TRBD2 (5 bases). In germline, CDR1 is DFQATT, CDR2 SNEGSKA (reference sequence). Trimming cost V 5 bases and J 3 bases, with 17 bases left between them. The CDR3 spans 14 residues. As DNA, the CDR3 is TGCAGTGCTCCCCGGGGTAACAGCCACTACGAGCAGTACTTC. Its protein is CSAPRGNSHYEQYF.

The chain has TRBV4-1 and TRBJ2-5, with D perhaps matching TRBD1 or TRBD2 (5 bases each). V shed 1 base and J shed 2 bases, with 11 bases lying between them. This CDR3 spans 15 amino acids. The germline CDR1 and CDR2 sequences are MGHRA and YSYEKL. The CDR3 nucleotides are TGCGCCAGCAGCCAAGGCCGGGGACCTCAAGAGACCCAGTACTTC. Encoded protein: CASSQGRGPQETQYF.

The chain combines TRBV27 with TRBJ1-5; D gene unclear. From germline, CDR1 is MNHEY and CDR2 SMNVEV (reference sequence). V lost 2 bases to trimming and J lost 3 bases, with 11 bases between them. The length of the CDR3 is 15 residues. CDR3 region: CASSLIAGDNQPQHF. CDR3 nucleotides: TGTGCCAGCAGTTTAATTGCCGGAGACAATCAGCCCCAGCATTTT.

The chain carries TRBV20-1 and TRBJ2-1; TRBD2 might be the D (6 bases). V lost 6 bases and J 3 bases, leaving 18 bases between the germline ends. Looked up from germline, CDR1 is DFQATT and CDR2 is SNEGSKA (reference sequence). This CDR3 is built from 15 residues. For the CDR3, the DNA is TGCAGTGCAAGGGACTTTGAGACCTTCTACAATGAGCAGTTCTTC. It specifies CSARDFETFYNEQFF.